Each of the 14 T cell receptor beta chains below was sequenced from the same sample in a study of CD8+ T cells in alopecia areata. Described treatment: oral pan-JAK inhibitor, 5-10 mg twice daily. Once RNA had been extracted, it was reverse transcribed into cDNA to act as the sequencing template. Here immunoSEQ multiplex PCR was the method, and the copy in TCRdb shows in-frame clones only, minus some. In the table there are fewer than 110,000 clones, 65% to 90% of which are singletons. The sequencing here drew on CD8+ T cells sorted from blood, taken around week 31, from a patient treated with tofacitinib. These receptors were obtained from a human donor with alopecia areata.

The rearrangement uses TRBV4-1 and TRBJ2-2; D unclear. Trimming removed 0 bases at V and 3 bases at J, with 2 bases between. Germline values: CDR1 MGHRA, CDR2 YSYEKL. The length of the CDR3 is 13 residues. In DNA form, the CDR3 reads TGCGCCAGCAGCCAAGACCACACCGGGGAGCTGTTTTTT. This sequence encodes CASSQDHTGELFF.

J is TRBJ2-1 and V is TRBV9; perhaps TRBD2 as D (7 bases). The CDR3 is 13 amino acids. The germline gives CDR1 SGDLS, CDR2 YYNGEE. V lost 6 bases and J 5 bases, leaving 12 bases between the germline ends. CDR3 residues: CASNRGADNEQFF. CDR3 sequence (DNA): TGTGCCAGCAACCGGGGGGCCGACAATGAGCAGTTCTTC.

This rearrangement joins TRBV27 to TRBJ2-3; D tentatively reads TRBD1 or TRBD2 (5 bases each). CDR1 and CDR2 (germline): MNHEY, SMNVEV (reference sequence). The CDR3 loop spans 14 amino acids. V lost 4 bases and J 0 bases, leaving 8 bases between the germline ends. CDR3 residues: CASSSRDSTDTQYF. In DNA form, the CDR3 reads TGTGCCAGCAGTTCCCGGGACAGCACAGATACGCAGTATTTT.

The V gene is TRBV5-1, the J gene TRBJ2-3, with 7 positions matching TRBD2. Germline loops: CDR1 SGHRS, CDR2 YFSETQ. The CDR3 is 15 residues long. The V segment lost 2 bases and the J segment 6 bases; nucleotides outside the gene matches: 9. The CDR3 DNA is TGCGCCAGCAGCTTTGAGGCGGGAGAGGGGGATACGCAGTATTTT. Translated, it gives CASSFEAGEGDTQYF. Full variable domain (remainder filled in from reference TRBV5-1 and TRBJ2-3): KAGVTQTPRYLIKTRGQQVTLSCSPISGHRSVSWYQQTPGQGLQFLFEYFSETQRNKGNFPGRFSGRQFSNSRSEMNVSTLELGDSALYLCASSFEAGEGDTQYFGPGTRLTVL.

The CDR3 protein is CASSTKSAIQGSSYNEQFF. The CDR3 DNA follows: TGTGCCAGCAGTACCAAATCCGCGATACAGGGCAGCTCCTACAATGAGCAGTTCTTC. This chain joins TRBV27 and TRBJ2-1, with TRBD1 as a possible D gene (6 bases). Germline lookup yields CDR1 MNHEY and CDR2 SMNVEV (reference sequence). V lost 5 bases to trimming and J lost 0 bases, with 23 bases between them. The CDR3 has 19 amino acids.

V usage is TRBV7-9 and J usage is TRBJ2-1; D is unclear. The CDR3 has 13 amino acids. In germline, CDR1 is SEHNR, CDR2 FQNEAQ (reference sequence). V lost 4 bases, J lost 9 bases, and 13 bases lay in between. The CDR3 sequence: CASSSWDKAEQFF. CDR3 nucleotide sequence: TGTGCCAGCAGCTCTTGGGATAAGGCTGAGCAGTTCTTC.

This clone has only a few counts. The chain combines TRBV5-1 with TRBJ2-2, with 8 bases matching TRBD2. J gave up 3 bases and V 4 bases, and 2 bases lay outside the gene matches. The germline V gene encodes CDR1 SGHRS and CDR2 YFSETQ. This CDR3 region has 14 residues. CDR3 coding DNA: TGCGCCAGCAGCGCGGGACTAGACACCGGGGAGCTGTTTTTT. It encodes CASSAGLDTGELFF.

The V gene is TRBV27, the J gene TRBJ1-1; 10 bases align to TRBD1. The CDR3 is 13 residues long. The trim removed 5 bases at V and 10 bases at J, leaving 7 bases unmatched. Germline-derived CDR1 and CDR2 are MNHEY and SMNVEV (reference sequence). DNA of the CDR3: TGTGCCAGCAGTAGACAGGGGGCGAGAAGAGCTTTCTTT. Encoded protein: CASSRQGARRAFF.

The rearrangement links TRBV4-1 to TRBJ2-7; tentatively, D is TRBD1 or TRBD2 (6 bases each). V gave up 4 bases and J gave up 4 bases, with 17 bases separating them. CDR3 size: 15 residues. The V gene's germline CDR1 is MGHRA and CDR2 YSYEKL. CDR3 region: CASSPGGQSGYEQYF. CDR3 coding DNA: TGCGCCAGCAGCCCCGGCGGACAGAGCGGGTACGAGCAGTACTTC.

This chain uses TRBV6-6 with TRBJ1-6, with no clear D. Trimming left V 11 bases short and J 4 bases short, with 15 bases between. The CDR3 extends over 14 amino acids. The germline V gene encodes CDR1 MNHNY and CDR2 SVGAGI (reference sequence). CDR3 sequence: CASSGEDYNSPLHF. In nucleotides, the CDR3 is TGTGCCTCATCCGGGGAGGATTATAATTCACCCCTCCACTTT.

The chain employs TRBV29-1 and TRBJ1-2; D is possibly TRBD1 (6 bases). The V end was cut by 0 bases, the J end by 7 bases, with 9 bases between. The CDR3 is 12 amino acids. The V gene's germline CDR1 is SQVTM and CDR2 ANQGSEA. In DNA form, the CDR3 reads TGCAGCGTTGAAGACAGGGGCGCTGGCTACACCTTC. Encoded protein: CSVEDRGAGYTF.

The V and J genes are TRBV2 and TRBJ2-5, with a weak D call TRBD1 (5 bases). V was trimmed by 6 bases and J by 11 bases, leaving 16 bases between them. The germline V gene has CDR1 SNHLY and CDR2 FYNNEI. This CDR3 spans 12 amino acids. The DNA for the CDR3 is TGTGCCAGCAGGGGCAGGGTTGAAGAGCAGTACTTC. The encoded protein is CASRGRVEEQYF. The entire variable domain, with the rest obtained from reference TRBV2 and TRBJ2-5, is as follows: EPEVTQTPSHQVTQMGQEVILRCVPISNHLYFYWYRQILGQKVEFLVSFYNNEISEKSEIFDDQFSVERPDGSNFTLKIRSTKLEDSAMYFCASRGRVEEQYFGPGTRLLVL.

This chain uses TRBV27 with TRBJ1-1; D gene unclear. CDR3 length: 15 residues. Trimming stripped 1 base from V and 6 bases from J, with 15 bases between. The V gene's germline CDR1 is MNHEY and CDR2 SMNVEV (reference sequence). CDR3 sequence (DNA): TGTGCCAGCAGTTTATGGTCATCTGGGAGCGCTGAAGCTTTCTTT. Protein product: CASSLWSSGSAEAFF.

The CDR3, as DNA: TGTGCCAGCCGTCAGGCGGGAGGGCTTTCCGCCGAGCAGTACTTC. This sequence encodes CASRQAGGLSAEQYF. The V and J genes are TRBV5-4 and TRBJ2-7, with 9 positions matching TRBD2. Trimming at V came to 7 bases and at J to 6 bases, leaving 14 bases not matched to a gene. CDR3 length equals 15 residues. Germline V lookup: CDR1 SGHNT, CDR2 YYREEE (reference sequence).